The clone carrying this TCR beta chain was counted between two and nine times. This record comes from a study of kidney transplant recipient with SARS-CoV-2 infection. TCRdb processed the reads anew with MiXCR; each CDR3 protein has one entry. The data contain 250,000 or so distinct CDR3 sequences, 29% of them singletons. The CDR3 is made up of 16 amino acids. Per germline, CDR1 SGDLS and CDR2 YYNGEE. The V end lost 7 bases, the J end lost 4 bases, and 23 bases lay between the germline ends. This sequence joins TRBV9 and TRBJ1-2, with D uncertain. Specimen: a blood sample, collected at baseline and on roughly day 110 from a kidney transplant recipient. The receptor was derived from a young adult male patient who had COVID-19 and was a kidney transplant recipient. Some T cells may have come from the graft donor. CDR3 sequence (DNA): TGTGCCAGCGCCACATTGTACTCAAGAAAGACCTATGGCTACACCTTC. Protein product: CASATLYSRKTYGYTF. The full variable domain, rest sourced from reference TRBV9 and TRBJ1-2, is DSGVTQTPKHLITATGQRVTLRCSPRSGDLSVYWYQQSLDQGLQFLIQYYNGEERAKGNILERFSAQQFPDLHSELNLSSLELGDSALYFCASATLYSRKTYGYTFGSGTRLTVV.